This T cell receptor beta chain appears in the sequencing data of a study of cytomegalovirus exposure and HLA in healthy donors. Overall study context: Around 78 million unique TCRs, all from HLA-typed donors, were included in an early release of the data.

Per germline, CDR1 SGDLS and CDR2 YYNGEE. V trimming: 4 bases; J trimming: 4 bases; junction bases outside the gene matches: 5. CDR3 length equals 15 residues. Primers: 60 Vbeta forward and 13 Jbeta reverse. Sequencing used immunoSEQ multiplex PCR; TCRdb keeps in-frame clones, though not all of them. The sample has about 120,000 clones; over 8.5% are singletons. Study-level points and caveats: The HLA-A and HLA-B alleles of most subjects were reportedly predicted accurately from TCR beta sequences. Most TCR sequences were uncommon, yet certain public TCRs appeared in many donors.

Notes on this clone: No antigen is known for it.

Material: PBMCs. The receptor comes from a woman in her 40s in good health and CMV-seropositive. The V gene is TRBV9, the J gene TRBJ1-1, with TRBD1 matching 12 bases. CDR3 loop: CASSPPGQGATEAFF. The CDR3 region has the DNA TGTGCCAGCAGCCCTCCGGGACAGGGGGCCACTGAAGCTTTCTTT.